This T cell receptor beta chain was observed in a study of blood T cell repertoires in COVID-19. Produced via immunoSEQ multiplex PCR; TCRdb's table is partial and in-frame only. The sample has about 110,000 clones; roughly 90% are singletons. Between the trimmed V and J ends, which lost 3 bases and 6 bases, there was a span of 15 bases. The CDR3 is made up of 15 amino acids. Germline V gene lookup returns CDR1 MGHDK and CDR2 SYGVNS. The chain employs TRBV25-1 and TRBJ2-1; possibly TRBD1 for D (5 bases). The sequenced sample was peripheral blood. This receptor was identified in a man in his forties or fifties with active or convalescent COVID-19. CDR3 region: CASSDTGHKPNEQFF. CDR3 nucleotide sequence: TGTGCCAGCAGTGACACAGGTCACAAACCCAATGAGCAGTTCTTC.